The 2 T cell receptor beta chains below come from one sample, sequenced in a study of T cells in Graves' hyperthyroidism and ophthalmopathy. Amplification yielded TCR beta CDR3 regions, with RNA transcripts as the source. With the HTBI primer set, the TCR CDR3 went through a first round of RT-PCR. In TCRdb, the multiplex PCR reads were re-called with MiXCR into one record per CDR3 protein. The table has around 480,000 distinct CDR3 sequences, around an eighth seen once. The sequenced sample was blood. The receptor source for this set is a woman aged 18 to 35 with Graves' hyperthyroidism.

This clonotype was recorded a few times. V gene TRBV5-4 combines with J gene TRBJ2-3; 8 positions match TRBD1. V lost 3 bases and J lost 2; bases outside the gene matches: 5. Germline V gene data show CDR1 as SGHNT and CDR2 as YYREEE (reference sequence). The CDR3 has 15 amino acids. The CDR3: CASSYGQGLTDTQYF. The CDR3 coding sequence is TGTGCCAGCAGCTACGGACAGGGTCTCACAGATACGCAGTATTTT.

This clonotype was picked up many times. The genes are TRBV5-1 and TRBJ2-1; 9 bases are a match to TRBD1. The CDR3 extends over 15 amino acids. V dropped 4 bases and J dropped 5; count of bases not matched to a gene: 7. Germline V CDR1 and CDR2: SGHRS, YFSETQ. The DNA of the CDR3 is TGCGCCAGCAGCAAACACAGGGGGCGCGACAATGAGCAGTTCTTC. Encoded protein: CASSKHRGRDNEQFF.